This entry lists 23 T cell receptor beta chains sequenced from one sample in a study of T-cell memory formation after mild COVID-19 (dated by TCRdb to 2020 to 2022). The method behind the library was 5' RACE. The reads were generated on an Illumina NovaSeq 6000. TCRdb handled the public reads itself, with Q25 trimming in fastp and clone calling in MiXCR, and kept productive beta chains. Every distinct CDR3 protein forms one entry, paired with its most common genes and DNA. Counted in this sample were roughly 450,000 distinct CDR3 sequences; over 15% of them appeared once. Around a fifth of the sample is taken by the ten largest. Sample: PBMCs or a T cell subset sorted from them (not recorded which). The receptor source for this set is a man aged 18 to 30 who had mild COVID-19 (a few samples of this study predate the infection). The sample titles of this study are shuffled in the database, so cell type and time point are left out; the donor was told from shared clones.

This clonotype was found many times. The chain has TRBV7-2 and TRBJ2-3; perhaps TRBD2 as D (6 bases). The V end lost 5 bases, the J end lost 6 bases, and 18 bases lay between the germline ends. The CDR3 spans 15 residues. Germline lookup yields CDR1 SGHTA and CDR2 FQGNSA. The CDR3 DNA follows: TGTGCCAGCAGCCGTACCCCCGGTGGAGGGGATACGCAGTATTTT. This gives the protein CASSRTPGGGDTQYF.

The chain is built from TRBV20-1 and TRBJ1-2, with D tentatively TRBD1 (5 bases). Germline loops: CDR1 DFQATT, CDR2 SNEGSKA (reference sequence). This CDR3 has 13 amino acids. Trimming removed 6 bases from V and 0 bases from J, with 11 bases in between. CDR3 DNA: TGCAGTGCCAGGGTGGTAACTAACTATGGCTACACCTTC. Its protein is CSARVVTNYGYTF.

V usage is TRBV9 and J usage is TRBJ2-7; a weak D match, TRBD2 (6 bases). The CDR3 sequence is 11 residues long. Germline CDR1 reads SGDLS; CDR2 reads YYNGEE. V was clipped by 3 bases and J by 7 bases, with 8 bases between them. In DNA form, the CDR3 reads TGTGCCAGCAGCGCCGGGGGTGAGCAGTACTTC. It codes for CASSAGGEQYF.

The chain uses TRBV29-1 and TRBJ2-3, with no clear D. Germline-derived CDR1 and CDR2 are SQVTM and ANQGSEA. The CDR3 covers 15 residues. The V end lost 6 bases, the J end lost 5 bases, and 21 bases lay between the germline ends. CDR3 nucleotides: TGCAGCGTCAACCCCGGGCTGCACCTTGGAGATACGCAGTATTTT. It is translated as CSVNPGLHLGDTQYF.

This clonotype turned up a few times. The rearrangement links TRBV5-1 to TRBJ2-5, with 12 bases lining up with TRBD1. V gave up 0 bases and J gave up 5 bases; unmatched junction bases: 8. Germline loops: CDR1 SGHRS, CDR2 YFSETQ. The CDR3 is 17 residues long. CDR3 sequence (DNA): TGCGCCAGCAGCTTGGGTCCCGGGACAGGGGGCTCGGAGACCCAGTACTTC. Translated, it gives CASSLGPGTGGSETQYF.

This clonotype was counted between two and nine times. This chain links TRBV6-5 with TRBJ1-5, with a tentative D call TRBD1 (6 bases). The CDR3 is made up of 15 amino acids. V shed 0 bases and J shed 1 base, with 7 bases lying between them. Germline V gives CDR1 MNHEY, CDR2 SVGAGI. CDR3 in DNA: TGTGCCAGCAGTTACTCAGGGGGAAGCAATCAGCCCCAGCATTTT. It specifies CASSYSGGSNQPQHF.

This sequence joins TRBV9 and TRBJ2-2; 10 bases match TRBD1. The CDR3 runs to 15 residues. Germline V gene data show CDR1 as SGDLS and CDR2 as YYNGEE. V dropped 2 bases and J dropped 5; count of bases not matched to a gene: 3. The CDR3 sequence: CASSVTGGGTGELFF. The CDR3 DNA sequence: TGTGCCAGCAGCGTGACAGGGGGCGGAACCGGGGAGCTGTTTTTT.

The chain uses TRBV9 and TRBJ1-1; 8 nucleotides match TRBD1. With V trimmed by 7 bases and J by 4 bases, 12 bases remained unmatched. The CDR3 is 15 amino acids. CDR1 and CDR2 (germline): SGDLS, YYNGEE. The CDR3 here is CASDISGGPGTEAFF. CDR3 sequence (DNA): TGTGCCAGCGACATATCAGGGGGCCCGGGCACTGAAGCTTTCTTT.

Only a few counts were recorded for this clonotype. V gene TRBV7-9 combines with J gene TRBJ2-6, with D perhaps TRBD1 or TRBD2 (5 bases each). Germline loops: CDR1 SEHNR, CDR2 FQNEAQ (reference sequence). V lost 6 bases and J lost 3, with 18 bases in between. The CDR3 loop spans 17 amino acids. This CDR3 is CASRKGWGLVGANVLTF. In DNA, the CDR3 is TGTGCCAGCAGGAAGGGTTGGGGGTTGGTTGGGGCCAACGTCCTGACTTTC.

DNA for the CDR3: TGTGCCAGCAGCTTAGGCCAGGGGGCTGGGTTCACCGGGGAGCTGTTTTTT. Translation: CASSLGQGAGFTGELFF. The J gene is TRBJ2-2, the V gene TRBV11-2; 8 positions agree with TRBD1. The germline V gene has CDR1 SGHAT and CDR2 FQNNGV. CDR3 length: 17 residues. V trimming: 1 base; J trimming: 4 bases; junction bases outside the gene matches: 8.

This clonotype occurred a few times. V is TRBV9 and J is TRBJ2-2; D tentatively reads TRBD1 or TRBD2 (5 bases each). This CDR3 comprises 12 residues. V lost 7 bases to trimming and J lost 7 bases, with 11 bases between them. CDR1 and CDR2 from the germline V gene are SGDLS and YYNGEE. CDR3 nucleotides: TGTGCCAGCGGGCCGGGGCGCGGGGAGCTGTTTTTT. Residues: CASGPGRGELFF.

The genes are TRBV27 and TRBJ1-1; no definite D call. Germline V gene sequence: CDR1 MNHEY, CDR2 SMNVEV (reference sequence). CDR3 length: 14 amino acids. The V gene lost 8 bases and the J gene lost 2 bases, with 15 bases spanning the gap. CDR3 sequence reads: CASGPFKGNTEAFF. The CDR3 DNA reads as TGTGCCAGCGGCCCATTCAAGGGTAACACTGAAGCTTTCTTT.

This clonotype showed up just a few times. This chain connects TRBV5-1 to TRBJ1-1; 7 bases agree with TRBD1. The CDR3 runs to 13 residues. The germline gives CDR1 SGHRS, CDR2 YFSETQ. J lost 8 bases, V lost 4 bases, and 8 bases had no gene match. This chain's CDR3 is CASSTGVGEEAFF. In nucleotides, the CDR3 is TGCGCCAGCAGCACAGGGGTCGGAGAGGAAGCTTTCTTT.

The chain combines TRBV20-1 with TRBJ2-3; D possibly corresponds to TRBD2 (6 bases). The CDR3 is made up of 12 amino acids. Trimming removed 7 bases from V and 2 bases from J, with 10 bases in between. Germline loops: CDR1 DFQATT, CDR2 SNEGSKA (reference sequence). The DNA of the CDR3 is TGCAGTGGGGACTCTGACACAGATACGCAGTATTTT. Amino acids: CSGDSDTDTQYF.

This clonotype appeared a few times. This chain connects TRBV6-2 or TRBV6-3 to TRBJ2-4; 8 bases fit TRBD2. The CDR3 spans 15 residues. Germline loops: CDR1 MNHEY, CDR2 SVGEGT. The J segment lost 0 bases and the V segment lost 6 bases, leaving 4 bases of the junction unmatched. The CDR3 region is CASRASGLAKNIQYF. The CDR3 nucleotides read TGTGCCAGCAGGGCTAGCGGGCTAGCCAAAAACATTCAGTACTTC.

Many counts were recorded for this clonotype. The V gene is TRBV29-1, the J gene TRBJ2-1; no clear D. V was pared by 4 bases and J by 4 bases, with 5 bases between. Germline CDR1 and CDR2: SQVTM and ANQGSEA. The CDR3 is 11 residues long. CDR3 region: CSVGIYNEQFF. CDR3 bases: TGCAGCGTTGGCATTTACAATGAGCAGTTCTTC.

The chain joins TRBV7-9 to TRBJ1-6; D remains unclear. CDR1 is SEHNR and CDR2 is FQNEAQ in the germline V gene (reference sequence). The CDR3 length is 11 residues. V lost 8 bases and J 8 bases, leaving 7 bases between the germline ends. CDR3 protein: CASDPDSPLHF. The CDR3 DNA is TGTGCCAGCGATCCTGATTCACCCCTCCACTTT.

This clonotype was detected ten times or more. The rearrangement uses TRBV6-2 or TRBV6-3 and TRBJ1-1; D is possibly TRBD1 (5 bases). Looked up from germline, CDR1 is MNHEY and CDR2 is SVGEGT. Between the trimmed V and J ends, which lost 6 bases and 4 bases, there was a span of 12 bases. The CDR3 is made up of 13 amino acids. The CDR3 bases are TGTGCCAGCAGATTGATGGGGGGCACTGAAGCTTTCTTT. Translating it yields CASRLMGGTEAFF.

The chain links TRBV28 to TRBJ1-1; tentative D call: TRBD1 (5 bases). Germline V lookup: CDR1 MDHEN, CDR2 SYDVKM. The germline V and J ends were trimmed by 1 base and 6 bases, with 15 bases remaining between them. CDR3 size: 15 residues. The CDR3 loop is CASSLSTSGPAEAFF. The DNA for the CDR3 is TGTGCCAGCAGTTTATCTACTTCAGGGCCCGCTGAAGCTTTCTTT.

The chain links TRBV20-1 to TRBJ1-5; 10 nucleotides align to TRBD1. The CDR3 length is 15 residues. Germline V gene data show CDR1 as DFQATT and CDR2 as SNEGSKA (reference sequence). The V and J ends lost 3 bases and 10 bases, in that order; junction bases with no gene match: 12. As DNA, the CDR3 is TGCAGTGCTAGTTTGGGACAGGGGAGGAGTAGACCCCAGCATTTT. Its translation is CSASLGQGRSRPQHF.

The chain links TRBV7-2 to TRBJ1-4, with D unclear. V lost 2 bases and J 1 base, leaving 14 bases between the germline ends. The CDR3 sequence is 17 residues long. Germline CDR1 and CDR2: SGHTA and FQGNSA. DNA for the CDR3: TGTGCCAGCAGCTTATACGCGCTCGTCGGAACTAATGAAAAACTGTTTTTT. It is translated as CASSLYALVGTNEKLFF.

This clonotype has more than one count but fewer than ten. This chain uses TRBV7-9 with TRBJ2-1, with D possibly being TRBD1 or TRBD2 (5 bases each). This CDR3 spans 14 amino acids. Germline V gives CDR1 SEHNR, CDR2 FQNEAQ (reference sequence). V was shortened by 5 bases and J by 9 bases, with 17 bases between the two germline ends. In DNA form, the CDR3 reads TGTGCCAGCAGCCGGACTGATTTGAGGGGTGAGCAGTTCTTC. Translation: CASSRTDLRGEQFF. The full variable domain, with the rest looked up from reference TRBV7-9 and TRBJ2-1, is DTGVSQNPRHKITKRGQNVTFRCDPISEHNRLYWYRQTLGQGPEFLTYFQNEAQLEKSRLLSDRFSAERPKGSFSTLEIQRTEQGDSAMYLCASSRTDLRGEQFFGPGTRLTVL.

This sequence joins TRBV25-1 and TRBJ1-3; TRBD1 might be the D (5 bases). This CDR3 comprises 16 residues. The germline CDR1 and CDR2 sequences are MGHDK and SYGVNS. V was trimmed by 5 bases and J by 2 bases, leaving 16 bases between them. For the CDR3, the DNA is TGTGCCAGCAGTCGGGGAGGGACTATAGCTGGAAACACCATATATTTT. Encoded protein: CASSRGGTIAGNTIYF.